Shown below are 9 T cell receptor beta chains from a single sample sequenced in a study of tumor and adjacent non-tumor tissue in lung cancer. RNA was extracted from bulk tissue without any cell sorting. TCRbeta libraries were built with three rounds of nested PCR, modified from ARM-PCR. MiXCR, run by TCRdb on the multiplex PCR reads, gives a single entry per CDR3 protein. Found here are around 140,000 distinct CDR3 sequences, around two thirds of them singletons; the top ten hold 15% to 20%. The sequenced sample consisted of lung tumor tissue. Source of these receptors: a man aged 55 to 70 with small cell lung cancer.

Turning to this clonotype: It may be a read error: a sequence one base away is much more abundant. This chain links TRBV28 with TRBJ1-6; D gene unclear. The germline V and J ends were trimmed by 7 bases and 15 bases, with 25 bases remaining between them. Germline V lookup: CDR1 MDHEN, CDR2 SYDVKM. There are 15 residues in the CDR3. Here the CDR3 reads CASNQGGGTPEILHF. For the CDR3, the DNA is TGTGCCAGCAACCAAGGAGGTGGAACCCCGGAGATCCTCCACTTT.

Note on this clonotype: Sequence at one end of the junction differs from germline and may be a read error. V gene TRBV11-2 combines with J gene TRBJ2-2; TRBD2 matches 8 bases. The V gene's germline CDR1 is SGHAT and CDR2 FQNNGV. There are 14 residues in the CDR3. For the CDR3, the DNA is TGTGCCAACAGTGGTAGCGGGAACACCGGGGAACTGTTTTTT. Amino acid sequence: CANSGSGNTGELFF.

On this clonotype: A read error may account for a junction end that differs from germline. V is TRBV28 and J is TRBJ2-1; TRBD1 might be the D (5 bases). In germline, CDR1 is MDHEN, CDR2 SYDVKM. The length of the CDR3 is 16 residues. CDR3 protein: CANSPPHRWRVNEQFF. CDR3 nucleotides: TGTGCCAACAGTCCGCCCCACAGGTGGCGCGTTAATGAGCAGTTCTTC. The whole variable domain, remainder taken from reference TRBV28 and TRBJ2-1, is DVKVTQSSRYLVKRTGEKVFLECVQDMDHENMFWYRQDPGLGLRLIYFSYDVKMKEKGDIPEGYSVSREKKERFSLILESASTNQTSMYLCANSPPHRWRVNEQFFGPGTRLTVL.

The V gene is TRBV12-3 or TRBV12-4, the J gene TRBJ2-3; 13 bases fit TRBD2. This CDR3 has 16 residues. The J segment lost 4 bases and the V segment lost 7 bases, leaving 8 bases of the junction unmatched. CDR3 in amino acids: CASNPGLAGVSDTQYF. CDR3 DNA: TGTGCCAGCAATCCCGGACTAGCGGGAGTATCAGATACGCAGTATTTT.

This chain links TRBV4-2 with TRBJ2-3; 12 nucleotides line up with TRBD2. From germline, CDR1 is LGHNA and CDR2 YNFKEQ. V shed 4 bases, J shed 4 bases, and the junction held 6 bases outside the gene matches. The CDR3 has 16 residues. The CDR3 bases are TGTGCCAGCAGCCTCACGACTAGCGGGAGAGCAGATACGCAGTATTTT. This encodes CASSLTTSGRADTQYF.

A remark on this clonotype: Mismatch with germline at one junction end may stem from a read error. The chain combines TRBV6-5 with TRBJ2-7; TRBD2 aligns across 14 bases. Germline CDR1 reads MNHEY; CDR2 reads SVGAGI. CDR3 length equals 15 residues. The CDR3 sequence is CANSYETSGRAKQYF. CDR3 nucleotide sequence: TGTGCCAACAGTTACGAGACTAGCGGGAGGGCCAAGCAGTACTTC.

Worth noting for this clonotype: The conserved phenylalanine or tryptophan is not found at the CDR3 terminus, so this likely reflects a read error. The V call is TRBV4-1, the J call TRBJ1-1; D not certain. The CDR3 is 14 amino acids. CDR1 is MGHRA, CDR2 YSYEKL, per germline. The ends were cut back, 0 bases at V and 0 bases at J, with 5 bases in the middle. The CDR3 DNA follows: TGCGCCAGCAGCCAAGACCGGTTGAACACTGAAGCTTTCCTT. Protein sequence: CASSQDRLNTEAFL.

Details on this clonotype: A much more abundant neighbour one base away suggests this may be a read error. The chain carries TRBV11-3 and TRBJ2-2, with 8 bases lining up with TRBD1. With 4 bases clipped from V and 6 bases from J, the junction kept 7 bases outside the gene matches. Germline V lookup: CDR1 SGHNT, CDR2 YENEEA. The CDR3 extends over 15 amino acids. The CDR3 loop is CASSSRTGQAGELFF. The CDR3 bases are TGTGCCAGCAGCTCAAGGACAGGGCAGGCCGGGGAGCTGTTTTTT. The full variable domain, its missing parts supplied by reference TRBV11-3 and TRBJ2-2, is EAGVVQSPRYKIIEKKQPVAFWCNPISGHNTLYWYLQNLGQGPELLIRYENEEAVDDSQLPKDRFSAERLKGVDSTLKIQPAELGDSAVYLCASSSRTGQAGELFFGEGSRLTVL.

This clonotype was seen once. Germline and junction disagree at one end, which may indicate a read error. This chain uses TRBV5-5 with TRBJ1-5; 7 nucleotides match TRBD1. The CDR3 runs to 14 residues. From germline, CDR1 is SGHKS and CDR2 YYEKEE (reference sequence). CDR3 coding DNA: TGTGCCATCAGCTTGGACAGGCCAGCGCAGCCCCAGCATTTT. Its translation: CAISLDRPAQPQHF.